These T cell receptor beta chains were read from a single sample in a study of T cell responses to AZD1222 COVID-19 vaccine. Method: immunoSEQ multiplex PCR; TCRdb's copy keeps in-frame clones and lacks some. The data contain 150,000 to 200,000 clones, about nine tenths of them singletons. The sequenced sample was peripheral blood, obtained on day 0 of AZD1222 vaccination. These receptors were obtained from an adult in good health. Both conserved end residues are part of each CDR3. The order of the fields is J gene, V gene, D gene, CDR3 protein. A D gene is named only where the DNA matches it firmly.

TRBJ2-7 | TRBV19 | NA | CASSIQGVGYEQYF
TRBJ1-5 | TRBV19 | NA | CASSIVESGYQPQHF
TRBJ1-2 | TRBV3-1/TRBV3-2 | NA | CASSQDAGGVNGYTF
TRBJ1-4 | TRBV5-1 | NA | CASSRTATNEKLFF
TRBJ2-5 | TRBV5-6 | NA | CASSPGAQETQYF
TRBJ2-5 | TRBV28 | TRBD2 | CASSTAGPLGETQYF
TRBJ1-2 | TRBV11-2 | NA | CASSFGGTNYGYTF
TRBJ1-1 | TRBV7-2 | TRBD1 | CASSIMAGGRTEAFF
TRBJ2-1 | TRBV29-1 | NA | CSVSPQTYNEQFF
TRBJ2-1 | TRBV12-3/TRBV12-4 | NA | CASTRAPPNEQFF
TRBJ2-4 | TRBV6-1 | TRBD1 | CASSESGTGGNIQYF
TRBJ1-6 | TRBV6-1 | NA | CASEGSIGAPLHF
TRBJ2-6 | TRBV15 | TRBD1 | CATSRLRTGLSTGANVLTF
TRBJ2-3 | TRBV6-6 | NA | CASSSTGDTQYF
TRBJ2-7 | TRBV5-4 | TRBD2 | CASSLAGLPRYEQYF
TRBJ2-5 | TRBV24-1 | NA | CATSSRGGMQETQYF
TRBJ1-5 | TRBV6-5 | NA | CASSYSSNQPQHF
TRBJ2-7 | TRBV19 | NA | CASSIGVRTYEQYF
TRBJ1-5 | TRBV19 | TRBD1 | CATQGQGAHQPQHF
TRBJ2-4 | TRBV11-1 | NA | CASSLTTGTKNIQYF
TRBJ1-1 | TRBV27 | NA | CASSPNLDAGTVNTEAFF
TRBJ2-2 | TRBV28 | NA | CASRKTQGSNTGELFF
TRBJ1-6 | TRBV20-1 | NA | CSARPEPLHF
TRBJ2-1 | TRBV7-2 | NA | CASSLGSDRAIEQFF
TRBJ1-1 | TRBV11-2 | NA | CASSLSEGMNTEAFF
TRBJ1-3 | TRBV20-1 | NA | CSASSGSSRNTIYF
TRBJ1-6 | TRBV21-1 | NA | CASSKGEEDYNSPLHF
TRBJ2-7 | TRBV7-2 | NA | CASSPSISGEQYF
TRBJ2-3 | TRBV6-2/TRBV6-3 | NA | CASSYSSSDAVYDTQYF